This T cell receptor beta chain was captured by sequencing in a study of monozygotic twins with inflammatory bowel disease. General study points: IBD patients had lower TCRbeta diversity (inverse Simpson) than healthy co-twins.

As concerns this clonotype: Its target is not known.

Across eight separate reactions for each sample, cDNA was made. Two nested PCRs, roughly 17 and 9 cycles, amplified TCRalpha and TCRbeta cDNA. With the 5' RACE reads reprocessed, TCRdb shows one record per CDR3 protein and no DNA. The table lists some 150,000 distinct CDR3 sequences. The length of the CDR3 is 16 residues. This chain links TRBV12-3 or TRBV12-4 with TRBJ2-1; the TRBD2 assignment by TCRdb is unverifiable without DNA. The material sequenced was blood. This sequence was found in a human donor with ulcerative colitis or Crohn's disease, or a healthy co-twin of an affected twin (not recorded which). CDR3 residues: CASNQAAGGISNEQSF.